This T cell receptor beta chain was observed in a study of fetal regulatory T cell absence and autoimmunity. Study-wide results and caveats: Compared with cord blood, pancreas showed oligoclonal TCR enrichment, some clones over 95-fold.

The germline V gene has CDR1 SGHDT and CDR2 YYEEEE. This CDR3 spans 16 amino acids. The trim removed 4 bases at V and 4 bases at J, leaving 10 bases unmatched. Clones were read by immunoSEQ multiplex PCR, and TCRdb kept only the in-frame ones, dropping some. The sample lists about 46,000 clones; around 85% were seen once. To note about this clone: Its cognate antigen is unknown. The identical CDR3 is also encoded by other nucleotide sequences in the sample.

The clonotype was recovered from a newborn boy with IPEX syndrome. Sequenced input: cord blood. The chain carries TRBV5-6 and TRBJ2-3; 9 bases match TRBD2. The CDR3 protein is CASSVGLAGRADTQYF. The CDR3 DNA reads as TGTGCCAGCAGCGTCGGCCTAGCGGGGAGGGCAGATACGCAGTATTTT.